The 32 T cell receptor beta chains below all came from one sample that was sequenced in a study of CD4 T cells in relation to SARS-CoV-2 and coronaviruses. The table came from immunoSEQ multiplex PCR; TCRdb's copy has only in-frame clones and leaves some out. Of some 65,000 clones in the sample, 75% to 90% were seen once. Unexposed donor CD4+ T cells date from about 2011-2018, before the COVID-19 pandemic. The specimen was memory CD4+ T cells from PBMCs. The receptors originated from a human donor in good health.

Only one count was recorded for this clone. The gene calls are TRBV11-2 and TRBJ1-1; D gene uncertain. The germline CDR1 and CDR2 sequences are SGHAT and FQNNGV. The ends were cut back, 1 base at V and 1 base at J, with 7 bases in the middle. The CDR3 consists of 14 residues. DNA for the CDR3: TGTGCCAGCAGCTTAGGATTGGCGAACACTGAAGCTTTCTTT. This sequence encodes CASSLGLANTEAFF.

The chain links TRBV6-5 to TRBJ1-5, with TRBD1 identical over 11 bases. Germline V gene data show CDR1 as MNHEY and CDR2 as SVGAGI. The CDR3 is 16 residues long. The V gene end was trimmed by 2 bases and the J gene end by 5 bases; junction bases not matched to a gene: 5. CDR3: CASSYRGTGGHQPQHF. CDR3 nucleotides: TGTGCCAGCAGTTACCGCGGGACAGGGGGGCATCAGCCCCAGCATTTT.

The rearrangement joins TRBV10-2 to TRBJ2-7; 7 bases are a match to TRBD2. The CDR3 consists of 13 residues. The germline CDR1 and CDR2 sequences are WSHSY and SAAADI. The trim removed 7 bases at V and 6 bases at J, leaving 9 bases unmatched. The CDR3 nucleotides read TGCGCCAGCAAGGAGGGGAGGGCGGTCGAGCAGTACTTC. It is translated as CASKEGRAVEQYF.

The chain joins TRBV28 to TRBJ2-2, with D uncertain. Deletions cut 6 bases from V and 4 bases from J, with 9 bases between. The CDR3 has 13 residues. The V gene's germline CDR1 is MDHEN and CDR2 SYDVKM. CDR3 in amino acids: CASRGRPTGELFF. In DNA, the CDR3 is TGTGCCAGCAGGGGCAGACCCACCGGGGAGCTGTTTTTT.

The genes are TRBV9 and TRBJ1-2; 7 bases match TRBD1. V gave up 0 bases and J gave up 8 bases; unmatched junction bases: 1. The CDR3 loop spans 12 amino acids. The germline V gene encodes CDR1 SGDLS and CDR2 YYNGEE. The CDR3 loop reads CASSVGRGGYTF. The CDR3 DNA is TGTGCCAGCAGCGTAGGCAGGGGGGGCTACACCTTC.

The chain uses TRBV30 and TRBJ1-1, with D unclear. Trimming left V 0 bases short and J 6 bases short, with 5 bases between. The CDR3 has 11 residues. CDR1 GTSNPN and CDR2 SVGIG come from the germline V gene (reference sequence). In nucleotides, the CDR3 is TGTGCCTGGAGTGTACGAGCTGAAGCTTTCTTT. It codes for CAWSVRAEAFF. Supplemented by reference TRBV30 and TRBJ1-1, the full variable domain reads SQTIHQWPATLVQPVGSPLSLECTVEGTSNPNLYWYRQAAGRGLQLLFYSVGIGQISSEVPQNLSASRPQDRQFILSSKKLLLSDSGFYLCAWSVRAEAFFGQGTRLTVV.

CDR3 amino acids: CATSEWGEADTQYF. The CDR3 DNA sequence: TGTGCCACCAGTGAATGGGGGGAGGCGGATACGCAGTATTTT. The J gene is TRBJ2-3, the V gene TRBV24-1, with a tentative D call TRBD2 (6 bases). V was cut by 4 bases and J by 6 bases, with 13 bases left in between. Per the germline V gene, CDR1 is KGHDR and CDR2 is SFDVKD. The CDR3 sequence is 14 residues long.

V usage is TRBV19 and J usage is TRBJ2-3, with 8 bases lining up with TRBD1. Germline V lookup: CDR1 LNHDA, CDR2 SQIVND (reference sequence). After removal of 6 bases from V and 1 base from J, the junction contained 9 bases not matched to a gene. The CDR3 runs 16 residues. The DNA of the CDR3 is TGTGCCAGTAGGATTTCCCAGACAGGGGGCACAGATACGCAGTATTTT. This sequence encodes CASRISQTGGTDTQYF.

The gene calls are TRBV5-1 and TRBJ2-3; 10 positions agree with TRBD1. The CDR3 has 15 amino acids. Trimming cost V 4 bases and J 1 base; bases outside gene matches: 3. Germline CDR1 SGHRS, CDR2 YFSETQ. The CDR3, as DNA: TGCGCCAGCAGCAGGGACAGGGGAGGCACAGATACGCAGTATTTT. Protein product: CASSRDRGGTDTQYF.

The rearrangement joins TRBV19 to TRBJ2-1; unclear D gene. Per germline, CDR1 LNHDA and CDR2 SQIVND (reference sequence). V shed 10 bases and J shed 4 bases, with 20 bases lying between them. The CDR3 consists of 15 residues. As DNA, the CDR3 is TGTGCCACCTCACCCGACACCGGGTTATACAATGAGCAGTTCTTC. It yields the protein CATSPDTGLYNEQFF.

The chain has TRBV6-5 and TRBJ2-4, with 7 bases that match TRBD1. This CDR3 comprises 12 residues. The junction had 9 bases not matched to a gene; V was cut back by 10 bases and J by 9 bases. CDR1 and CDR2 from the germline V gene are MNHEY and SVGAGI. CDR3 sequence: CATTTGLGIQYF. The CDR3 nucleotides are TGTGCCACCACGACAGGGTTAGGCATTCAGTACTTC.

The sample holds a few counts of this clone. The chain carries TRBV10-1 and TRBJ2-2, with D unclear. The germline CDR1 and CDR2 sequences are WNHNN and SYGVQD (reference sequence). V was clipped by 6 bases and J by 1 base, with 6 bases between them. The CDR3 extends over 13 amino acids. CDR3 loop: CASSPQNTGELFF. The CDR3, as DNA: TGCGCCAGCAGCCCCCAGAACACCGGGGAGCTGTTTTTT.

This clone has only a few counts. The chain links TRBV3-1 (or the pseudogene TRBV3-2) to TRBJ2-7, with TRBD2 identical over 8 bases. The CDR3 extends over 15 amino acids. V lost 4 bases, J lost 5 bases, and 10 bases stayed unmatched. CDR1 is LGHDT and CDR2 is YNNKEL in the germline V gene (reference sequence). This chain's CDR3 is CASSPTGTRGHEQYF. In DNA, the CDR3 is TGTGCCAGCAGCCCGACCGGGACTAGGGGCCACGAGCAGTACTTC.

The gene calls are TRBV7-6 and TRBJ2-5, with a weak D call TRBD1 (5 bases). This CDR3 spans 13 amino acids. The V end lost 1 base, the J end lost 5 bases, and 8 bases lay between the germline ends. Germline V lookup: CDR1 SGHVS, CDR2 FNYEAQ. The chain's CDR3 is CASSLVQGETQYF. CDR3 bases: TGTGCCAGCAGCTTAGTGCAGGGCGAGACCCAGTACTTC.

This chain uses TRBV6-2 or TRBV6-3 with TRBJ2-1, with TRBD2 matching over 7 bases. The CDR3 is made up of 16 amino acids. Per germline, CDR1 MNHEY and CDR2 SVGEGT. J lost 2 bases, V lost 5 bases, and 9 bases had no gene match. The CDR3 protein is CASSGERAGTYNEQFF. The CDR3, as DNA: TGTGCCAGCAGTGGCGAAAGAGCGGGAACCTACAATGAGCAGTTCTTC.

The CDR3 region is CASSLRVIQPQHF. In DNA form, the CDR3 reads TGTGCCAGCAGTTTAAGGGTGATTCAGCCCCAGCATTTT. The chain joins TRBV28 to TRBJ1-5; no clear D gene. The CDR3 runs 13 residues. Germline CDR1 and CDR2: MDHEN and SYDVKM. V was shortened by 2 bases and J by 6 bases, with 8 bases between the two germline ends.

V and J are TRBV4-1 and TRBJ1-2; TRBD1 matches 10 bases. This CDR3 contains 16 residues. With 1 base clipped from V and 4 bases from J, the junction kept 6 bases outside the gene matches. Germline CDR1 is MGHRA and CDR2 is YSYEKL. In DNA form, the CDR3 reads TGCGCCAGCAGCCAAGCCGACAGGGGGCTTCTCTATGGCTACACCTTC. Translated, it gives CASSQADRGLLYGYTF.

The sample holds one count of this clone. This sequence joins TRBV27 and TRBJ2-7; no reliable D call. Trimming stripped 8 bases from V and 2 bases from J, with 13 bases between. CDR1 and CDR2 from the germline V gene are MNHEY and SMNVEV (reference sequence). The CDR3 is made up of 13 amino acids. In nucleotides, the CDR3 is TGTGCCAGCTCCCAACACTCCCCCTACGAGCAGTACTTC. Protein: CASSQHSPYEQYF.

V usage is TRBV18 and J usage is TRBJ2-1; D might be TRBD2 (5 bases). The CDR3 runs 11 residues. Germline V gene data show CDR1 as KGHSH and CDR2 as LQKENI. Trimming cost V 3 bases and J 8 bases, with 5 bases left between them. The CDR3 region is CASSPGDEQFF. Written as DNA, the CDR3 is TGTGCCAGCTCACCGGGAGATGAGCAGTTCTTC.

This chain links TRBV3-1 (or the pseudogene TRBV3-2) with TRBJ2-5; D is perhaps TRBD1 or TRBD2 (5 bases each). This CDR3 is 14 amino acids long. CDR1 is LGHDT and CDR2 is YNNKEL in the germline V gene (reference sequence). Trimming took 2 bases from V and 0 from J, leaving 7 bases between them. CDR3 coding DNA: TGTGCCAGCAGCCAAAGGGGACACCAAGAGACCCAGTACTTC. Amino acid sequence: CASSQRGHQETQYF.

The chain recombines TRBV28 with TRBJ2-7; D might be TRBD1 (5 bases). The length of the CDR3 is 13 residues. Per the germline V gene, CDR1 is MDHEN and CDR2 is SYDVKM. V was trimmed by 8 bases and J by 0 bases, leaving 11 bases between them. The CDR3 DNA follows: TGTGCCAGCGAAGACAGTAACTCCTACGAGCAGTACTTC. It is translated as CASEDSNSYEQYF.

The chain links TRBV7-2 to TRBJ2-7, with TRBD2 matching over 9 bases. Per germline, CDR1 SGHTA and CDR2 FQGNSA. CDR3 length equals 15 residues. V lost 5 bases and J lost 7; bases outside the gene matches: 12. The CDR3 DNA is TGTGCCAGCAGCCTAATGGTGCGGGGGGGCAAAGAGCAGTACTTC. Protein sequence: CASSLMVRGGKEQYF.

CDR3 sequence reads: CASSSRGADTGELFF. CDR3 sequence (DNA): TGTGCCAGCAGCTCTCGGGGGGCGGACACCGGGGAGCTGTTTTTT. The chain is built from TRBV7-3 and TRBJ2-2, with D possibly being TRBD2 (7 bases). The V and J ends lost 4 bases and 3 bases respectively, with 12 bases between them. The CDR3 length is 15 residues. Germline V CDR1 and CDR2: SGHTA, FQGTGA. Variable domain in full (rest from reference TRBV7-3 and TRBJ2-2): GAGVSQTPSNKVTEKGKYVELRCDPISGHTALYWYRQSLGQGPEFLIYFQGTGAADDSGLPNDRFFAVRPEGSVSTLKIQRTERGDSAVYLCASSSRGADTGELFFGEGSRLTVL.

V gene TRBV18 combines with J gene TRBJ1-5, with D maybe TRBD1 (6 bases). V lost 5 bases and J lost 0, with 17 bases in between. CDR3 length equals 17 residues. Per the germline V gene, CDR1 is KGHSH and CDR2 is LQKENI. Here the CDR3 DNA reads TGTGCCAGCTCATCAGGGGCTGGGTTCTATAGCAATCAGCCCCAGCATTTT. Amino acids: CASSSGAGFYSNQPQHF.

The chain uses TRBV5-1 and TRBJ2-7, with 8 bases fitting TRBD1. This CDR3 has 15 amino acids. V lost 0 bases and J lost 4; bases outside the gene matches: 6. The germline gives CDR1 SGHRS, CDR2 YFSETQ. CDR3 protein: CASSLGGQGLYEQYF. The CDR3, as DNA: TGCGCCAGCAGCTTGGGTGGACAGGGTTTGTACGAGCAGTACTTC. The full variable domain, completed using reference TRBV5-1 and TRBJ2-7, is KAGVTQTPRYLIKTRGQQVTLSCSPISGHRSVSWYQQTPGQGLQFLFEYFSETQRNKGNFPGRFSGRQFSNSRSEMNVSTLELGDSALYLCASSLGGQGLYEQYFGPGTRLTVT.

The chain recombines TRBV7-3 with TRBJ2-2; TRBD2 aligns across 7 bases. J was trimmed by 0 bases and V by 1 base; bases with no gene match: 2. The CDR3 runs to 16 residues. Per the germline V gene, CDR1 is SGHTA and CDR2 is FQGTGA. CDR3: CASSLIGGANTGELFF. DNA of the CDR3: TGTGCCAGCAGCTTAATTGGGGGGGCGAACACCGGGGAGCTGTTTTTT.

The chain has TRBV5-4 and TRBJ2-4, with a tentative D call TRBD2 (6 bases). Looked up from germline, CDR1 is SGHNT and CDR2 is YYREEE (reference sequence). The CDR3 runs to 14 residues. V lost 0 bases, J lost 3 bases, and 7 bases lay in between. The DNA of the CDR3 is TGTGCCAGCAGCTTGGGGGGGGACAAAAACATTCAGTACTTC. Its translation is CASSLGGDKNIQYF.

The chain combines TRBV3-1 (or the pseudogene TRBV3-2) with TRBJ2-7; 12 bases are a match to TRBD1. CDR3 size: 18 residues. CDR1 and CDR2 from the germline V gene are LGHDT and YNNKEL (reference sequence). J was trimmed by 3 bases and V by 2 bases; bases with no gene match: 11. The CDR3 DNA sequence: TGTGCCAGCAGCCAACGACTACCGGGACAGGGGGCTGACTACGAGCAGTACTTC. Its translation: CASSQRLPGQGADYEQYF.

The chain couples TRBV3-1 (or the pseudogene TRBV3-2) to TRBJ1-4; possibly TRBD1 for D (5 bases). The CDR3 is 14 amino acids. Germline V gives CDR1 LGHDT, CDR2 YNNKEL (reference sequence). The V end lost 2 bases, the J end lost 1 base, and 5 bases lay between the germline ends. The CDR3 is CASSQRGTNEKLFF. CDR3 in DNA: TGTGCCAGCAGCCAAAGGGGAACTAATGAAAAACTGTTTTTT.

The J gene is TRBJ2-7, the V gene TRBV3-1 (or the pseudogene TRBV3-2); weak D call: TRBD2 (5 bases). V was clipped by 3 bases and J by 9 bases, with 18 bases between them. The CDR3 consists of 14 residues. The germline gives CDR1 LGHDT, CDR2 YNNKEL (reference sequence). CDR3 amino acids: CASSQNMILVGQYF. The CDR3, as DNA: TGTGCCAGCAGCCAGAACATGATACTAGTCGGGCAGTACTTC.

The table lists this clone with a count of one. CDR3 protein: CASSSQGGRDTQYF. CDR3 sequence (DNA): TGCGCCAGCAGCTCCCAGGGGGGCAGGGATACGCAGTATTTT. J is TRBJ2-3 and V is TRBV5-1; perhaps TRBD1 as D (7 bases). Looked up from germline, CDR1 is SGHRS and CDR2 is YFSETQ. V was pared by 3 bases and J by 6 bases, with 14 bases between. CDR3 length: 14 residues.

The chain couples TRBV5-4 to TRBJ2-3; TRBD2 matches at 16 bases. The germline V gene encodes CDR1 SGHNT and CDR2 YYREEE (reference sequence). The CDR3 sequence is 19 residues long. V lost 0 bases to trimming and J lost 4 bases; unmatched junction nucleotides: 8. CDR3 loop: CASSLVGTSGGAWSDTQYF. The CDR3 DNA reads as TGTGCCAGCAGCTTGGTTGGGACTAGCGGGGGGGCCTGGTCAGATACGCAGTATTTT.